These 4 T cell receptor beta chains came from one sample sequenced in a study of T-cell reconstitution after alpha-beta-depleted transplantation in children. Unique molecular identifiers were used in preparing the TCRbeta library. In TCRdb, the PCR reads were re-called with MiXCR into one record per CDR3 protein. The sample holds a few hundred thousand distinct CDR3 sequences, approximately 13% seen once. The input for sequencing was PBMCs from the stem cell graft donor, taken from the stem cell graft. These receptors originate from a human donor who donated a stem cell graft to a child with combined immunodeficiency.

The chain recombines TRBV11-2 with TRBJ2-7; TRBD1 matches 9 bases. V shed 5 bases, J shed 0 bases, and the junction held 5 bases outside the gene matches. The CDR3 loop spans 15 amino acids. Looked up from germline, CDR1 is SGHAT and CDR2 is FQNNGV. The CDR3 coding sequence is TGTGCCAGCAGCGGGCCGGGACAGGGCTCCTACGAGCAGTACTTC. Translated: CASSGPGQGSYEQYF.

This clonotype was counted a few times. V and J are TRBV12-3 or TRBV12-4 and TRBJ1-5; D remains unclear. The CDR3 totals 14 residues. Trimming removed 6 bases at V and 4 bases at J, with 13 bases between. CDR3 sequence reads: CASRRAVGNQPQHF. CDR3 nucleotide sequence: TGTGCCAGCAGAAGGGCGGTAGGGAATCAGCCCCAGCATTTT.

At least ten counts were recorded for this clonotype. This chain connects TRBV20-1 to TRBJ2-1; D unresolved. Germline V gene data show CDR1 as DFQATT and CDR2 as SNEGSKA (reference sequence). CDR3 length equals 15 residues. Trimming took off 5 bases at V and 7 bases at J, with 21 bases between the two ends. The CDR3 is CSAWKTRSSWNEQFF. CDR3 nucleotide sequence: TGCAGTGCTTGGAAGACAAGAAGTTCGTGGAATGAGCAGTTCTTC.

A remark on this clonotype: Being one base from a much bigger clone, this may be a read error. The chain joins TRBV20-1 to TRBJ2-7, with D perhaps given as TRBD1 or TRBD2 (5 bases each). CDR3 length: 13 residues. Germline V gives CDR1 DFQATT, CDR2 SNEGSKA (reference sequence). CDR3: CSAGDGHSYKQYF. The CDR3 coding sequence is TGCAGTGCTGGGGACGGCCACTCCTACAAGCAGTACTTC.